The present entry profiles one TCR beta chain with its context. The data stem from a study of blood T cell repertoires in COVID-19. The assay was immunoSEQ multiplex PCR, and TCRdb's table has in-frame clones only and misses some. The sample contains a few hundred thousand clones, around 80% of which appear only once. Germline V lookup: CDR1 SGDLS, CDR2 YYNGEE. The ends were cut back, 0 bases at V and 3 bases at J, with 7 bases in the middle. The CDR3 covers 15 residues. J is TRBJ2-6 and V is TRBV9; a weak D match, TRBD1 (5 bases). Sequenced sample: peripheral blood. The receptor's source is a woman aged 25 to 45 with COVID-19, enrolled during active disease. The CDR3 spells CASSVEGVGANVLTF. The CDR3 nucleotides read TGTGCCAGCAGCGTAGAAGGGGTTGGGGCCAACGTCCTGACTTTC.